Below are 18 T cell receptor beta chains sequenced from a single sample in a study of control samples from healthy donors and cancer patients. Using immunoSEQ multiplex PCR, the repertoire was profiled, and TCRdb retains in-frame clones only, with some absent. The sample yields about 120,000 clones, 80% to 95% seen once. The source material was blood. The receptor source for this set is a woman aged 45 to 65 in good health.

Only one count was recorded for this clone. The chain joins TRBV6-7 to TRBJ2-3; 7 nucleotides line up with TRBD2. TRBV6-7 is sorted into the ORF group, with uncertain function. This CDR3 region has 17 residues. With V trimmed by 5 bases and J by 0 bases, 11 bases remained unmatched. This CDR3 is CASSRAVAGPSTDTQYF. DNA for the CDR3: TGTGCCAGCAGTCGGGCTGTAGCGGGCCCTAGCACAGATACGCAGTATTTT.

This chain links TRBV2 with TRBJ1-5; 7 positions agree with TRBD1. Germline V gene data show CDR1 as SNHLY and CDR2 as FYNNEI. The CDR3 spans 15 residues. The junction had 10 bases not matched to a gene; V was cut back by 7 bases and J by 4 bases. The CDR3 coding sequence is TGTGCCAGCACAAGTGAGGGGACAGCAAATCAGCCCCAGCATTTT. Translation gives CASTSEGTANQPQHF.

The chain carries TRBV3-1 (or the pseudogene TRBV3-2) and TRBJ2-3, with TRBD1 matching over 7 bases. Germline CDR1 is LGHDT and CDR2 is YNNKEL (reference sequence). This CDR3 contains 15 residues. The J segment lost 1 base and the V segment lost 6 bases, leaving 7 bases of the junction unmatched. The CDR3 DNA follows: TGTGCCAGCAGTACGTGGGACAGTCGCACAGATACGCAGTATTTT. Translation: CASSTWDSRTDTQYF.

The V call is TRBV20-1, the J call TRBJ2-2, with 10 bases that match TRBD1. This CDR3 is built from 15 residues. The germline CDR1 and CDR2 sequences are DFQATT and SNEGSKA (reference sequence). V shed 4 bases and J 6 bases; nucleotides not matched to a gene: 8. CDR3 nucleotides: TGCAGTGCTAATGACAGGGGGCGCATTGCCGGGGAGCTGTTTTTT. It translates to CSANDRGRIAGELFF.

The chain combines TRBV28 with TRBJ1-1, with 9 bases aligning to TRBD1. Germline CDR1 MDHEN, CDR2 SYDVKM. The trim removed 7 bases at V and 2 bases at J, leaving 14 bases unmatched. This CDR3 has 17 residues. The CDR3 nucleotides are TGTGCCAGCACCCCAGGTGGGACAGGGATCCTAAACACTGAAGCTTTCTTT. This sequence encodes CASTPGGTGILNTEAFF.

This clone has only one observation. This chain joins TRBV28 and TRBJ2-1, with unresolved D. The germline V and J ends were trimmed by 6 bases and 5 bases, with 14 bases remaining between them. Germline-derived CDR1 and CDR2 are MDHEN and SYDVKM. CDR3 length equals 14 residues. The CDR3 loop reads CASSTLRPHNEQFF. The CDR3 nucleotides are TGTGCCAGCAGCACCTTAAGGCCGCACAATGAGCAGTTCTTC.

CDR3 region: CASRGNNEKLFF. As DNA, the CDR3 is TGTGCCAGCAGGGGGAATAATGAAAAACTGTTTTTT. The gene calls are TRBV25-1 and TRBJ1-4; D is undetermined. The CDR3 has 12 residues. Germline assignment: CDR1 MGHDK and CDR2 SYGVNS. Trimming left V 6 bases short and J 4 bases short, with 6 bases between.

This chain joins TRBV10-2 and TRBJ2-6, with D possibly being TRBD1 (6 bases). The V end was cut by 4 bases, the J end by 3 bases, with 13 bases between. Per germline, CDR1 WSHSY and CDR2 SAAADI. This CDR3 has 16 amino acids. CDR3 nucleotide sequence: TGCGCCAGCAGTGGGATGACAGGAGATGGGGCCAACGTCCTGACTTTC. Translation gives CASSGMTGDGANVLTF.

In DNA, the CDR3 is TGTGCTAGCTTCTCCGGGGCGGGGACCCAGTACTTC. Its translation: CASFSGAGTQYF. V is TRBV7-7 and J is TRBJ2-5, with D perhaps matching TRBD1 or TRBD2 (5 bases each). The CDR3 loop spans 12 amino acids. CDR1 and CDR2 from the germline V gene are SSHAT and FNYEAQ (reference sequence).

The CDR3 DNA follows: TGTGCCAGCAGCTCCTCGGGACAGGGGCTCTACGAGCAGTACTTC. It specifies CASSSSGQGLYEQYF. The chain combines TRBV5-4 with TRBJ2-7; 10 bases are shared with TRBD1. Trimming cost V 3 bases and J 3 bases; bases outside gene matches: 6. The germline V gene encodes CDR1 SGHNT and CDR2 YYREEE (reference sequence). This CDR3 has 15 amino acids.

The chain joins TRBV11-1 to TRBJ2-7; D is possibly TRBD1 (6 bases). Trimming stripped 5 bases from V and 2 bases from J, with 7 bases between. The germline V gene has CDR1 SGHAT and CDR2 FQDESV (reference sequence). The length of the CDR3 is 12 residues. CDR3 DNA: TGTGCCAGCAGCCGGGACACCTACGAGCAGTACTTC. It specifies CASSRDTYEQYF.

This chain connects TRBV19 to TRBJ1-5, with D hard to call. The CDR3 extends over 12 amino acids. Germline values: CDR1 LNHDA, CDR2 SQIVND (reference sequence). V was shortened by 5 bases and J by 5 bases, with 7 bases between the two germline ends. The CDR3 here is CASSLSYQPQHF. In nucleotides, the CDR3 is TGTGCCAGTAGTTTAAGCTATCAGCCCCAGCATTTT.

The chain recombines TRBV18 with TRBJ2-3; D possibly corresponds to TRBD2 (5 bases). Trimming removed 9 bases from V and 3 bases from J, with 7 bases in between. Looked up from germline, CDR1 is KGHSH and CDR2 is LQKENI. There are 11 residues in the CDR3. The CDR3 is CASRGTDTQYF. Here the CDR3 DNA reads TGTGCCAGTCGAGGGACAGATACGCAGTATTTT. The full variable domain, with the rest looked up from reference TRBV18 and TRBJ2-3, is NAGVMQNPRHLVRRRGQEARLRCSPMKGHSHVYWYRQLPEEGLKFMVYLQKENIIDESGMPKERFSAEFPKEGPSILRIQQVVRGDSAAYFCASRGTDTQYFGPGTRLTVL.

The chain has TRBV15 and TRBJ2-3; D not certain. V lost 5 bases and J 4 bases, leaving 10 bases between the germline ends. CDR3 length equals 13 residues. Germline CDR1 reads LNHNV; CDR2 reads YYDKDF (reference sequence). The CDR3 region is CATSPGPPDTQYF. CDR3 sequence (DNA): TGTGCCACCAGCCCCGGCCCTCCAGATACGCAGTATTTT.

This clone was picked up one time. This sequence joins TRBV25-1 and TRBJ1-1; 7 bases are a match to TRBD1. The germline CDR1 and CDR2 sequences are MGHDK and SYGVNS. The trim removed 2 bases at V and 0 bases at J, leaving 3 bases unmatched. This CDR3 comprises 15 residues. The CDR3 DNA reads TGTGCCAGCAGTGAAACCGGGACAGTGAACACTGAAGCTTTCTTT. As protein: CASSETGTVNTEAFF.

CDR3 in DNA: TGTGCCAGCAGCCAAGTCCTGTGGTATGGCTACACCTTC. It is translated as CASSQVLWYGYTF. The V and J genes are TRBV3-1 (or the pseudogene TRBV3-2) and TRBJ1-2; D is uncertain. CDR3 length equals 13 residues. The germline gives CDR1 LGHDT, CDR2 YNNKEL (reference sequence). V dropped 1 base and J dropped 5 bases, with 8 bases sitting between them.

The chain couples TRBV5-1 to TRBJ2-4; 12 bases are a match to TRBD2. Losses at the gene ends were 0 bases for V and 6 bases for J; bases not matched to a gene: 1. The CDR3 spans 15 residues. Per germline, CDR1 SGHRS and CDR2 YFSETQ. This CDR3 is CASSLGTSGVNIQYF. Here the CDR3 DNA reads TGCGCCAGCAGCTTGGGGACTAGCGGGGTAAACATTCAGTACTTC.

The V gene is TRBV9, the J gene TRBJ2-7; D remains unclear. V lost 3 bases, J lost 3 bases, and 7 bases lay in between. Germline V gene sequence: CDR1 SGDLS, CDR2 YYNGEE. The CDR3 is 12 amino acids. The CDR3 nucleotides read TGTGCCAGCAGCGAAGGGTTCTACGAGCAGTACTTC. It yields the protein CASSEGFYEQYF.